This entry lists 11 T cell receptor beta chains sequenced from one sample in a study of T-cell memory formation after mild COVID-19. MiXCR was run by TCRdb on the 5' RACE reads, yielding one entry per CDR3 protein. The sample includes around 400,000 distinct CDR3 sequences, around 24% seen only once; the top ten take roughly 8.9%. The sample taken for sequencing was PBMCs or a T cell subset sorted from them (not recorded which). These receptors originate from an adult woman who had mild COVID-19 (a few samples of this study predate the infection). Cell type and time point are not known.

J is TRBJ1-6 and V is TRBV11-1; D unclear. The germline V and J ends were trimmed by 3 bases and 7 bases, with 7 bases remaining between them. Germline CDR1 reads SGHAT; CDR2 reads FQDESV (reference sequence). CDR3 size: 13 residues. The DNA of the CDR3 is TGTGCCAGCAGCTTCCCGGGCAATTCACCCCTCCACTTT. Amino acids: CASSFPGNSPLHF.

The chain uses TRBV29-1 and TRBJ1-2, with a possible D match to TRBD1 (5 bases). In germline, CDR1 is SQVTM, CDR2 ANQGSEA. V was trimmed by 7 bases and J by 8 bases, leaving 14 bases between them. This CDR3 comprises 11 residues. The CDR3 DNA follows: TGCAGCGGCGGGACCCAGAAAGGCTACACCTTC. It encodes CSGGTQKGYTF.

The chain has TRBV7-3 and TRBJ2-1, with 7 bases that match TRBD1. Germline CDR1 is SGHTA and CDR2 is FQGTGA. After removal of 4 bases from V and 8 bases from J, the junction contained 11 bases not matched to a gene. The CDR3 is made up of 15 amino acids. The CDR3 DNA reads TGTGCCAGCAGCTCCCGGACAGGCATTCGGGATGAGCAGTTCTTC. As protein: CASSSRTGIRDEQFF.

The chain is built from TRBV4-1 and TRBJ1-6; D possibly corresponds to TRBD1 (5 bases). Germline lookup yields CDR1 MGHRA and CDR2 YSYEKL. Deletions cut 4 bases from V and 0 bases from J, with 10 bases between. The CDR3 is made up of 16 amino acids. CDR3 sequence (DNA): TGCGCCAGCAGCCGGCTAACAGGCTCCTATAATTCACCCCTCCACTTT. Protein sequence: CASSRLTGSYNSPLHF.

This clonotype was observed a few times. The junction differs from germline at one of its ends, possibly a read error. V gene TRBV27 combines with J gene TRBJ2-1; TRBD2 matches 14 bases. The CDR3 extends over 17 amino acids. CDR1 MNHEY and CDR2 SMNVEV come from the germline V gene (reference sequence). The CDR3 nucleotides are TGTGCCAGCAGTATATCCTCCCGACTAGCGGGGGGGGATGAGCAGTTCTTC. Translating it yields CASSISSRLAGGDEQFF.

The genes are TRBV7-8 and TRBJ2-7; 11 positions match TRBD2. Germline loops: CDR1 SGHVS, CDR2 FQNEAQ. V dropped 1 base and J dropped 3; count of bases not matched to a gene: 8. The CDR3 contains 17 residues. This chain's CDR3 is CASSLGPSGGPYYEQYF. The CDR3 DNA reads as TGTGCCAGCAGCTTAGGGCCTAGCGGGGGGCCTTACTACGAGCAGTACTTC.

The chain links TRBV20-1 to TRBJ1-2; 8 bases match TRBD1. This CDR3 spans 15 amino acids. V shed 3 bases, J shed 4 bases, and the junction held 10 bases outside the gene matches. Germline assignment: CDR1 DFQATT and CDR2 SNEGSKA (reference sequence). The CDR3 sequence: CSASYTRQGSYGYTF. DNA of the CDR3: TGCAGTGCTAGTTACACCCGACAGGGGAGCTATGGCTACACCTTC.

The V gene is TRBV10-3, the J gene TRBJ1-5, with D possibly matching TRBD1 (5 bases). This CDR3 has 14 residues. V gave up 2 bases and J gave up 3 bases, with 8 bases separating them. Germline assignment: CDR1 ENHRY and CDR2 SYGVKD. For the CDR3, the DNA is TGTGCCATCAGTGAGGGCAGGGACAATCAGCCCCAGCATTTT. Translating it yields CAISEGRDNQPQHF.

This clonotype appeared a few times. The chain couples TRBV9 to TRBJ2-7; D is perhaps TRBD1 (5 bases). The CDR3 contains 18 residues. Germline V gene sequence: CDR1 SGDLS, CDR2 YYNGEE. The ends were cut back, 3 bases at V and 2 bases at J, with 24 bases in the middle. CDR3 bases: TGTGCCAGCAGCGAATTCAGGGCCGCTGAGCCCCCCCCCTACGAGCAGTACTTC. Translating it yields CASSEFRAAEPPPYEQYF.

In its sample, this clonotype was seen a few times. The chain recombines TRBV5-4 with TRBJ2-7, with D hard to call. CDR3 length: 13 amino acids. V lost 3 bases and J lost 6, with 13 bases in between. Germline V gene lookup returns CDR1 SGHNT and CDR2 YYREEE (reference sequence). The CDR3 here is CASSSWGSREQYF. CDR3 DNA: TGTGCCAGCAGCTCGTGGGGATCGCGCGAGCAGTACTTC.

This clonotype showed up just once. The V call is TRBV5-1, the J call TRBJ2-7, with TRBD1 identical over 12 bases. Germline CDR1 reads SGHRS; CDR2 reads YFSETQ. CDR3 length equals 17 residues. V was clipped by 5 bases and J by 5 bases; unmatched bases: 14. The DNA for the CDR3 is TGCGCCAGCAGATCCGGGACAGGGGGCGCCGGGGTCGACGAGCAGTACTTC. Its translation: CASRSGTGGAGVDEQYF. Variable domain in full (rest from reference TRBV5-1 and TRBJ2-7): KAGVTQTPRYLIKTRGQQVTLSCSPISGHRSVSWYQQTPGQGLQFLFEYFSETQRNKGNFPGRFSGRQFSNSRSEMNVSTLELGDSALYLCASRSGTGGAGVDEQYFGPGTRLTVT.